The 5 T cell receptor beta chains below all came from one sample that was sequenced in a study of identical twins. TCRdb re-derived calls from the 5' RACE reads in MiXCR, one entry per CDR3 protein. This sample has 1.5 million to 2 million distinct CDR3 sequences, with 25% to 35% found just once. The sample comprised cord blood. These receptors all stem from a newborn girl in good health.

The chain is built from TRBV4-1 and TRBJ2-5; maybe TRBD1 (5 bases). The germline gives CDR1 MGHRA, CDR2 YSYEKL. The CDR3 contains 14 residues. Trimming removed 1 base at V and 0 bases at J, with 6 bases between. The CDR3 region is CASSQGTYQETQYF. The CDR3 nucleotides are TGCGCCAGCAGCCAAGGGACATACCAAGAGACCCAGTACTTC.

This chain uses TRBV5-1 with TRBJ2-4; D unclear. The end of the DNA aligns better with TRBJ2-7, so the J call may be wrong. The CDR3 runs to 13 residues. The V gene's germline CDR1 is SGHRS and CDR2 YFSETQ. For the CDR3, the DNA is TGCGCCAGCCACAGTGGCACCTCCTACGAGCAGTACTTC. Its translation is CASHSGTSYEQYF.

This clonotype was observed a few times. The CDR3 region has the DNA TGCAGTGCTAGGGACAGCCTTGAAAAACTGTTTTTT. Translated: CSARDSLEKLFF. This chain connects TRBV20-1 to TRBJ1-4, with a tentative D call TRBD1 (6 bases). V lost 3 bases and J lost 7, with 9 bases in between. Germline CDR1 DFQATT, CDR2 SNEGSKA (reference sequence). CDR3 length: 12 residues.

In its sample, this clonotype was seen a few times. The V gene is TRBV11-2, the J gene TRBJ2-1; the match to TRBD2 covers 11 bases. J lost 10 bases, V lost 3 bases, and 2 bases had no gene match. CDR3 length: 13 residues. Germline CDR1 is SGHAT and CDR2 is FQNNGV. CDR3 coding DNA: TGTGCCAGCAGCTTCTCTAGCGGGAGGGAGCAGTTCTTC. Protein product: CASSFSSGREQFF.

This clonotype appeared a few times. The CDR3 sequence: CASAGNEQYF. The CDR3 coding sequence is TGTGCCAGCGCAGGGAACGAGCAGTACTTC. The chain carries TRBV25-1 and TRBJ2-7, with a tentative D call TRBD1 (5 bases). Trimming removed 8 bases from V and 5 bases from J, with 7 bases in between. CDR3 length: 10 amino acids. CDR1 is MGHDK and CDR2 is SYGVNS in the germline V gene.